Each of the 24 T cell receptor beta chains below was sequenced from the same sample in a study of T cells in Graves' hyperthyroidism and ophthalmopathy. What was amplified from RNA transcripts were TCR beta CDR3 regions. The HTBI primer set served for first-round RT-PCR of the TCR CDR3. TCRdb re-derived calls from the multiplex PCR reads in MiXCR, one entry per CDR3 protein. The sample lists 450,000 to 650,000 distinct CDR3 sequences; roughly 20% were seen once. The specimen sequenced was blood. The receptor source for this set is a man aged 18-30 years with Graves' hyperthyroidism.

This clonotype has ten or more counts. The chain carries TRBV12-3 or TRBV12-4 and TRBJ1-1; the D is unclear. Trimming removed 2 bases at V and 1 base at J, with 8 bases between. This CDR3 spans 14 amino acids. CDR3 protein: CASSLLDANTEAFF. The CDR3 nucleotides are TGTGCCAGCAGTTTATTGGACGCGAACACTGAAGCTTTCTTT.

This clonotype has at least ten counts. CDR3 sequence (DNA): TGTGCCAGCAGTAGCCTCCTCTATGGCTACACCTTC. As protein: CASSSLLYGYTF. The chain employs TRBV28 and TRBJ1-2, with D uncertain. V was clipped by 5 bases and J by 4 bases, with 8 bases between them. CDR1 is MDHEN and CDR2 is SYDVKM in the germline V gene. The CDR3 is 12 amino acids.

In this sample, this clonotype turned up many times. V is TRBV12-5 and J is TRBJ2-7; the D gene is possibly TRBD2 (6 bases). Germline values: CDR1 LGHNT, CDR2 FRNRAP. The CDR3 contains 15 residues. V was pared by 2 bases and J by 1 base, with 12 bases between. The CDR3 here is CASGLPSGVSYEQYF. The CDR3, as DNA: TGTGCTAGTGGTTTGCCATCGGGGGTTTCCTACGAGCAGTACTTC.

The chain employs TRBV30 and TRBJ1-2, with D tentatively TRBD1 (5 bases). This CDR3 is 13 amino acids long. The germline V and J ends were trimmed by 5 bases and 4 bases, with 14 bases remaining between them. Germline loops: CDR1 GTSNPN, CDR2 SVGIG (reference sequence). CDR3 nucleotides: TGTGCCTGGTGCCTCCAGGGAGCCTATGGCTACACCTTC. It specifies CAWCLQGAYGYTF. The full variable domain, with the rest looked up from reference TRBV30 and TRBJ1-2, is SQTIHQWPATLVQPVGSPLSLECTVEGTSNPNLYWYRQAAGRGLQLLFYSVGIGQISSEVPQNLSASRPQDRQFILSSKKLLLSDSGFYLCAWCLQGAYGYTFGSGTRLTVV.

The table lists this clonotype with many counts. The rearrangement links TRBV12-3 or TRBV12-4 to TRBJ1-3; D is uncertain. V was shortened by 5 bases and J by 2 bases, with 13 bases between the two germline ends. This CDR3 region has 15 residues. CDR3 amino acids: CASSRQVITGNTIYF. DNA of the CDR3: TGTGCCAGCAGTCGTCAAGTAATCACTGGAAACACCATATATTTT.

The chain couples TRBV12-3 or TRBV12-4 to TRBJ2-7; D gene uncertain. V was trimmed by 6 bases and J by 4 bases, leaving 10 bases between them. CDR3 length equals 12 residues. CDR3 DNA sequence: TGTGCCAGCAGCCCTAAGTCGTACGAGCAGTACTTC. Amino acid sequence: CASSPKSYEQYF.

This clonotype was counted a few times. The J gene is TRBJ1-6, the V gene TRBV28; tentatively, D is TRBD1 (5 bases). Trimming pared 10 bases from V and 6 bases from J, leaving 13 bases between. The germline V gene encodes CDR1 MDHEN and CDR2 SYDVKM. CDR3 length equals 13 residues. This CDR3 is CATERQLNSPLHF. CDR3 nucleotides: TGTGCCACCGAAAGACAGCTTAATTCACCCCTCCACTTT.

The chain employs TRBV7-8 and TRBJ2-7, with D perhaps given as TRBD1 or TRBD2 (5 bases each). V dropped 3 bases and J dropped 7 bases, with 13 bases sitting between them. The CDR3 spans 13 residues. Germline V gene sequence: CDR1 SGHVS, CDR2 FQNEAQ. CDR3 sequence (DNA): TGTGCCAGCAGCTTTCGGGGCCAAGAGGAGCAGTACTTC. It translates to CASSFRGQEEQYF.

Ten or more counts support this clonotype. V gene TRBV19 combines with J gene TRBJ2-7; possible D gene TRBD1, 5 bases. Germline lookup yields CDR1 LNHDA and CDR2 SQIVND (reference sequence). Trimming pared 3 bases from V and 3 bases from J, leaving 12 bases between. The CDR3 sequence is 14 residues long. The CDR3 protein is CASSMGTGNYEQYF. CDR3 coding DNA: TGTGCCAGTAGTATGGGTACAGGTAACTACGAGCAGTACTTC.

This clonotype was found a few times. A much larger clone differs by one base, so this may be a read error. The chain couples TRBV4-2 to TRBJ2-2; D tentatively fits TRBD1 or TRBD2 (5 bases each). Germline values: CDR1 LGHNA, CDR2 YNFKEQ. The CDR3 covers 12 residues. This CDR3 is CASRYGTGELCF. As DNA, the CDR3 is TGTGCCAGCAGATACGGGACCGGGGAGCTGTGTTTT.

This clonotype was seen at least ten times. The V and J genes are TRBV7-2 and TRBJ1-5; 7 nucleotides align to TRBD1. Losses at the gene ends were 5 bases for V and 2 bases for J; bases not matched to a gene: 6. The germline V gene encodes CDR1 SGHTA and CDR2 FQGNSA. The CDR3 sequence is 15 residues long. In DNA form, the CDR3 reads TGTGCCAGCAGCCCCGACAGGGTGGGCAATCAGCCCCAGCATTTT. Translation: CASSPDRVGNQPQHF.

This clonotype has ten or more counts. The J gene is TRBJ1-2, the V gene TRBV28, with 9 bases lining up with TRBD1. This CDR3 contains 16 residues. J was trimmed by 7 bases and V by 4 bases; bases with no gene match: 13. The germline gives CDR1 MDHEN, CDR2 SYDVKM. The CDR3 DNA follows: TGTGCCAGCAGTTCCCCGGGGACAGGGACCATCTCTGGCTACACCTTC. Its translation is CASSSPGTGTISGYTF.

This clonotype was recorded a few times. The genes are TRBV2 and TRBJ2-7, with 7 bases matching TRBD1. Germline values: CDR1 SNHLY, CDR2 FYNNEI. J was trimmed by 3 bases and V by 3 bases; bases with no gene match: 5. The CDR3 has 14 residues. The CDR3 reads CASSERAGGYEQYF. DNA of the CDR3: TGTGCCAGCAGTGAGCGAGCAGGGGGCTACGAGCAGTACTTC. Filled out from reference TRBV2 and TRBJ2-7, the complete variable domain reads EPEVTQTPSHQVTQMGQEVILRCVPISNHLYFYWYRQILGQKVEFLVSFYNNEISEKSEIFDDQFSVERPDGSNFTLKIRSTKLEDSAMYFCASSERAGGYEQYFGPGTRLTVT.

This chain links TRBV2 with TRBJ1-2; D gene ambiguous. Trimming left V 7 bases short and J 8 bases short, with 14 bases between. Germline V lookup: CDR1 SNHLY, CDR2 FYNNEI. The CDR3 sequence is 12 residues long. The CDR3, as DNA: TGTGCCAGCACCCCGGGCAGCCACGGCTACACCTTC. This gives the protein CASTPGSHGYTF. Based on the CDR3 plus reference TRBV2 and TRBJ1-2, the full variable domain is EPEVTQTPSHQVTQMGQEVILRCVPISNHLYFYWYRQILGQKVEFLVSFYNNEISEKSEIFDDQFSVERPDGSNFTLKIRSTKLEDSAMYFCASTPGSHGYTFGSGTRLTVV.

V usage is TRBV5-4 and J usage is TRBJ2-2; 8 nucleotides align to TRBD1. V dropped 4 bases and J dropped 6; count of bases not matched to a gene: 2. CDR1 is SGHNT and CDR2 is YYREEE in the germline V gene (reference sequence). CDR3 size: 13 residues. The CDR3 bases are TGTGCCAGCAGCAACAGGGGGGCCGGGGAGCTGTTTTTT. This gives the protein CASSNRGAGELFF.

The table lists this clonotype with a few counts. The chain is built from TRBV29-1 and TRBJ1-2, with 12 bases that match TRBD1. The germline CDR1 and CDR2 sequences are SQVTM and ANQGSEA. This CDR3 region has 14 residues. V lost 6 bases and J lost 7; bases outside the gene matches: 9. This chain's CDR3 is CSVSGTGGAGGYTF. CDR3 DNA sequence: TGCAGCGTCTCCGGGACAGGGGGCGCGGGTGGCTACACCTTC.

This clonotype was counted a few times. In nucleotides, the CDR3 is TGTGCCAGCAGCCAGGGGCAGGGGGCGAATCAGCCCCAGCATTTT. This sequence encodes CASSQGQGANQPQHF. V and J are TRBV12-3 or TRBV12-4 and TRBJ1-5; 8 bases are shared with TRBD1. V lost 6 bases to trimming and J lost 4 bases; unmatched junction nucleotides: 8. The CDR3 covers 15 residues.

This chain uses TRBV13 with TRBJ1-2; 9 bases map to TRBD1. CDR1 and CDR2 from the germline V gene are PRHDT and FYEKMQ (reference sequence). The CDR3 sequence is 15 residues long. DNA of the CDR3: TGTGCTACGCTCGAAAGGACAGGGGACAACTATGGCTACACCTTC. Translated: CATLERTGDNYGYTF.

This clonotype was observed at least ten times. CDR3 in amino acids: CSARDRETQYF. DNA of the CDR3: TGCAGTGCTAGAGATAGGGAGACCCAGTACTTC. This chain joins TRBV20-1 and TRBJ2-5; D is undetermined. Looked up from germline, CDR1 is DFQATT and CDR2 is SNEGSKA (reference sequence). The CDR3 runs to 11 residues. The V and J ends lost 0 bases and 5 bases respectively, with 4 bases between them.

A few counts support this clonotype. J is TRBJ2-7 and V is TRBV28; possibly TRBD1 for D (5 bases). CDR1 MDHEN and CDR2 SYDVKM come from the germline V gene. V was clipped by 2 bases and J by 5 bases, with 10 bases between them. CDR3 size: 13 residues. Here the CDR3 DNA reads TGTGCCAGCAGTTTACGGCGACAGAACGAGCAGTACTTC. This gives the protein CASSLRRQNEQYF.

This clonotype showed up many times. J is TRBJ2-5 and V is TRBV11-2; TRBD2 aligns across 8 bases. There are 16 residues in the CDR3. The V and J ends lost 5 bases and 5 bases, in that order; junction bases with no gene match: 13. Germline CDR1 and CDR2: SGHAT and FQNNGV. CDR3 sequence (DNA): TGTGCCAGCAGCGGATACCGGCGGGGGGCGGGGGAGACCCAGTACTTC. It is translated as CASSGYRRGAGETQYF.

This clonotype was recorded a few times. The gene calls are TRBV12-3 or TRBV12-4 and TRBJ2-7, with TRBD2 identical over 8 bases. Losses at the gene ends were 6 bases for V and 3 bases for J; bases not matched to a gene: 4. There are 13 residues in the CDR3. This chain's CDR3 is CASRQGTSYEQYF. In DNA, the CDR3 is TGTGCCAGCAGGCAAGGGACTAGCTACGAGCAGTACTTC.

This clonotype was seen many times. The DNA of the CDR3 is TGCGCCAGCAGCTCGGCTGGGAAAGACGTGGCCTACGAGCAGTACTTC. Protein product: CASSSAGKDVAYEQYF. The genes are TRBV4-1 and TRBJ2-7; D gene ambiguous. Per germline, CDR1 MGHRA and CDR2 YSYEKL. With 5 bases removed from V and 2 bases from J, the gap between germline ends came to 19 bases. CDR3 length: 16 residues.

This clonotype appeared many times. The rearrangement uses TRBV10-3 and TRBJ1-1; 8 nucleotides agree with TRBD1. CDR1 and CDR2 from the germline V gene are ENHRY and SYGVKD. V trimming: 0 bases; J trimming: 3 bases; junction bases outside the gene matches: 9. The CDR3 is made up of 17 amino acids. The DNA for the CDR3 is TGTGCCATCAGTGAGTCGGCCCAGGACAGGGAACACACTGAAGCTTTCTTT. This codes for CAISESAQDREHTEAFF.